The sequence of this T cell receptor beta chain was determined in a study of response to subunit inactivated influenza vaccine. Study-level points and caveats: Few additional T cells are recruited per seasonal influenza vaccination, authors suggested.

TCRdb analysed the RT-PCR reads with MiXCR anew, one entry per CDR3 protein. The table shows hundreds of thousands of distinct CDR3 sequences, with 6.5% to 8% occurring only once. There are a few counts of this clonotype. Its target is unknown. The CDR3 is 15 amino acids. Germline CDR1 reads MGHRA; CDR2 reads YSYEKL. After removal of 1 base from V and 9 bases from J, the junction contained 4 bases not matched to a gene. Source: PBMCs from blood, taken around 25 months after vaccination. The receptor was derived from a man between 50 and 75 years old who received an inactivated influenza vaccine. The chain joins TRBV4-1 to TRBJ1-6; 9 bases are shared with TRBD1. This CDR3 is CASSQAGQGFSPLHF. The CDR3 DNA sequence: TGCGCCAGCAGCCAAGCGGGACAGGGTTTTTCACCCCTCCACTTT.